Each of the 18 T cell receptor beta chains below was sequenced from the same sample in a study of spatial heterogeneity in lung cancer. TCRdb processed the 5' RACE reads anew with MiXCR; each CDR3 protein has one entry. The repertoire holds more than 30,000 distinct CDR3 sequences, about 5.8% seen once, with under 14% in the top ten. Stated time point: sample taken at primary tumor resection. In each case, whole RNA from tumor, nontumor lung or frozen PBMC was sequenced unsorted. The sample here was PBMCs, taken at surgery. The receptors come from a male donor with early-stage non-small cell lung cancer.

This clonotype appeared a few times. A much bigger clone sits one base away, suggesting this may be a read error. V and J are TRBV2 and TRBJ1-1; D perhaps matches TRBD1 (6 bases). Germline CDR1 is SNHLY and CDR2 is FYNNEI. Trimming left V 0 bases short and J 11 bases short, with 19 bases between. This CDR3 comprises 15 residues. CDR3 residues: CASSEARRGSRTAFF. DNA of the CDR3: TGTGCCAGCAGTGAAGCCCGCAGGGGTAGTCGTACGGCTTTCTTT.

Only a few counts were recorded for this clonotype. V and J are TRBV4-3 and TRBJ2-3; 11 bases fit TRBD2. The CDR3 runs 17 residues. CDR1 LGHNA and CDR2 YSLEER come from the germline V gene. J lost 5 bases, V lost 3 bases, and 10 bases had no gene match. The CDR3 region is CASSQGTSGGVIDTQYF. Written as DNA, the CDR3 is TGCGCCAGCAGCCAGGGAACTAGCGGGGGAGTGATAGATACGCAGTATTTT.

Only a few counts were recorded for this clonotype. The CDR3 DNA follows: TGCAGTTGTAGTGCGGGCAGGGGGCTATACGAGCAGTACTTC. Its translation: CSCSAGRGLYEQYF. J is TRBJ2-7 and V is TRBV20-1, with 8 bases fitting TRBD1. The CDR3 contains 14 residues. Germline assignment: CDR1 DFQATT and CDR2 SNEGSKA (reference sequence). Trimming removed 8 bases from V and 4 bases from J; junction bases left unmatched: 13.

This clonotype was found many times. This rearrangement joins TRBV6-1 to TRBJ1-6; D uncertain. Germline V gene lookup returns CDR1 MNHNS and CDR2 SASEGT. The CDR3 contains 13 residues. Trimming cost V 4 bases and J 9 bases, with 10 bases left between them. The CDR3 loop is CASSGRNGSPLHF. The DNA for the CDR3 is TGTGCCAGCAGTGGAAGAAATGGTTCACCCCTCCACTTT.

This clonotype occurred many times. The CDR3 DNA reads as TGTGCCAGCAGCTTAGACGGGACTACCGCTGAGCAGTTCTTC. The encoded protein is CASSLDGTTAEQFF. J is TRBJ2-1 and V is TRBV7-9, with 7 positions matching TRBD2. Germline CDR1 is SEHNR and CDR2 is FQNEAQ (reference sequence). The CDR3 runs to 14 residues. V was pared by 1 base and J by 9 bases, with 6 bases of the junction left unmatched.

This clonotype showed up many times. The rearrangement links TRBV30 to TRBJ1-6, with a weak D call TRBD1 (5 bases). CDR3 length: 15 residues. The germline V gene encodes CDR1 GTSNPN and CDR2 SVGIG (reference sequence). V shed 1 base and J shed 6 bases, with 13 bases lying between them. CDR3 in amino acids: CAWSGTRILNSPLHF. The CDR3 coding sequence is TGTGCCTGGAGTGGGACACGGATCCTTAATTCACCCCTCCACTTT.

This clonotype was observed many times. The rearrangement joins TRBV2 to TRBJ1-5; D may be TRBD1 (6 bases). The V and J ends lost 0 bases and 0 bases respectively, with 9 bases between them. The CDR3 length is 16 residues. The germline V gene has CDR1 SNHLY and CDR2 FYNNEI. The CDR3 DNA reads TGTGCCAGCAGTGAAGCGCTGGGACATAGCAATCAGCCCCAGCATTTT. This sequence encodes CASSEALGHSNQPQHF. Together with reference TRBV2 and TRBJ1-5, the CDR3 gives the full variable domain: EPEVTQTPSHQVTQMGQEVILRCVPISNHLYFYWYRQILGQKVEFLVSFYNNEISEKSEIFDDQFSVERPDGSNFTLKIRSTKLEDSAMYFCASSEALGHSNQPQHFGDGTRLSIL.

V gene TRBV27 combines with J gene TRBJ2-2; no reliable D call. Trimming removed 3 bases at V and 3 bases at J, with 2 bases between. In germline, CDR1 is MNHEY, CDR2 SMNVEV (reference sequence). This CDR3 contains 12 residues. This CDR3 is CASSLYTGELFF. The CDR3 DNA reads as TGTGCCAGCAGTTTGTACACCGGGGAGCTGTTTTTT.

This clonotype was seen at least ten times. The V gene is TRBV12-3 or TRBV12-4, the J gene TRBJ2-2; TRBD1 matches 8 bases. CDR3 length: 15 residues. J lost 1 base, V lost 7 bases, and 5 bases had no gene match. As DNA, the CDR3 is TGTGCCAGCAATAAAGGACAGGGGAACACCGGGGAGCTGTTTTTT. It translates to CASNKGQGNTGELFF.

This clonotype has at least ten counts. The chain uses TRBV5-1 and TRBJ2-5, with TRBD1 as a possible D gene (6 bases). Germline lookup yields CDR1 SGHRS and CDR2 YFSETQ. V was clipped by 3 bases and J by 3 bases, with 12 bases between them. There are 14 residues in the CDR3. CDR3 amino acids: CASSSGQQKETQYF. CDR3 DNA sequence: TGCGCCAGCAGCTCCGGACAGCAAAAAGAGACCCAGTACTTC. Full variable domain (remainder filled in from reference TRBV5-1 and TRBJ2-5): KAGVTQTPRYLIKTRGQQVTLSCSPISGHRSVSWYQQTPGQGLQFLFEYFSETQRNKGNFPGRFSGRQFSNSRSEMNVSTLELGDSALYLCASSSGQQKETQYFGPGTRLLVL.

This clonotype was recorded at least ten times. V is TRBV19 and J is TRBJ2-7, with no clear D. This CDR3 contains 13 residues. Between the trimmed V and J ends, which lost 4 bases and 5 bases, there was a span of 12 bases. The germline CDR1 and CDR2 sequences are LNHDA and SQIVND (reference sequence). CDR3 in amino acids: CASSRSQKDEQYF. The CDR3 coding sequence is TGTGCCAGTAGTAGATCCCAGAAGGACGAGCAGTACTTC. Using reference TRBV19 and TRBJ2-7 for the parts outside the CDR3, the full variable domain is DGGITQSPKYLFRKEGQNVTLSCEQNLNHDAMYWYRQDPGQGLRLIYYSQIVNDFQKGDIAEGYSVSREKKESFPLTVTSAQKNPTAFYLCASSRSQKDEQYFGPGTRLTVT.

The chain combines TRBV12-3 or TRBV12-4 with TRBJ2-7; the D call may be TRBD1 or TRBD2 (5 bases each). CDR3 size: 16 residues. Trimming shortened V by 3 bases and J by 2 bases, and 17 bases separated the two germline ends. CDR3 protein: CASSFRRGRQTYEQYF. CDR3 coding DNA: TGTGCCAGCAGTTTTCGCCGGGGCAGACAAACCTACGAGCAGTACTTC.

This clonotype was picked up many times. The chain uses TRBV30 and TRBJ2-4; no firm D call. CDR1 GTSNPN and CDR2 SVGIG come from the germline V gene (reference sequence). The CDR3 covers 15 residues. The V end was cut by 3 bases, the J end by 0 bases, with 12 bases between. The CDR3 sequence is CAWSTFRIAKNIQYF. In DNA form, the CDR3 reads TGTGCCTGGAGCACCTTCAGGATAGCCAAAAACATTCAGTACTTC.

This clonotype came up a few times. The CDR3 DNA sequence: TGTGCCAGCAGCCAATTCGGCCCAGGGGTCGATCAGCCCCAGCATTTT. It codes for CASSQFGPGVDQPQHF. The V call is TRBV3-1, the J call TRBJ1-5; weak D call: TRBD1 (6 bases). V was shortened by 2 bases and J by 5 bases, with 16 bases between the two germline ends. Germline CDR1 reads LGHDT; CDR2 reads YNNKEL (reference sequence). This CDR3 has 16 amino acids.

This clonotype was counted many times. This chain uses TRBV29-1 with TRBJ2-7; possible D gene TRBD1, 6 bases. V lost 6 bases and J lost 0, with 12 bases in between. The germline V gene encodes CDR1 SQVTM and CDR2 ANQGSEA. The CDR3 is 13 residues long. The CDR3 loop is CSVLDSFSYEQYF. CDR3 DNA: TGCAGCGTCCTGGACAGCTTCTCCTACGAGCAGTACTTC.

Of note for this clonotype: The junction differs from germline at one of its ends, possibly a read error. The gene calls are TRBV7-7 and TRBJ2-7; D is ambiguous. The CDR3 runs 13 residues. Per germline, CDR1 SSHAT and CDR2 FNYEAQ (reference sequence). The CDR3 loop is CASSFGQNYEQYF. CDR3 nucleotides: TGTGCTAGCAGCTTCGGCCAGAACTACGAGCAGTACTTC. The whole variable domain, remainder taken from reference TRBV7-7 and TRBJ2-7, is GAGVSQSPRYKVTKRGQDVTLRCDPISSHATLYWYQQALGQGPEFLTYFNYEAQPDKSGLPSDRFSAERPEGSISTLTIQRTEQRDSAMYRCASSFGQNYEQYFGPGTRLTVT.

This clonotype is medium-sized within its sample. The chain uses TRBV28 and TRBJ2-7; 10 bases fit TRBD2. This CDR3 is built from 15 residues. CDR1 is MDHEN and CDR2 is SYDVKM in the germline V gene. The V and J ends lost 4 bases and 2 bases, in that order; junction bases with no gene match: 5. CDR3 coding DNA: TGTGCCAGCAGTTATCAGCTAGCGGGGGCCTACGAGCAGTACTTC. Its protein is CASSYQLAGAYEQYF.

This rearrangement joins TRBV7-2 to TRBJ2-1, with a possible D match to TRBD2 (6 bases). The CDR3 loop spans 15 amino acids. V lost 2 bases and J lost 6, with 14 bases in between. Germline values: CDR1 SGHTA, CDR2 FQGNSA. The CDR3 is CASSLRSGGGNEQFF. The DNA of the CDR3 is TGTGCCAGCAGCTTACGCTCCGGGGGTGGCAATGAGCAGTTCTTC.